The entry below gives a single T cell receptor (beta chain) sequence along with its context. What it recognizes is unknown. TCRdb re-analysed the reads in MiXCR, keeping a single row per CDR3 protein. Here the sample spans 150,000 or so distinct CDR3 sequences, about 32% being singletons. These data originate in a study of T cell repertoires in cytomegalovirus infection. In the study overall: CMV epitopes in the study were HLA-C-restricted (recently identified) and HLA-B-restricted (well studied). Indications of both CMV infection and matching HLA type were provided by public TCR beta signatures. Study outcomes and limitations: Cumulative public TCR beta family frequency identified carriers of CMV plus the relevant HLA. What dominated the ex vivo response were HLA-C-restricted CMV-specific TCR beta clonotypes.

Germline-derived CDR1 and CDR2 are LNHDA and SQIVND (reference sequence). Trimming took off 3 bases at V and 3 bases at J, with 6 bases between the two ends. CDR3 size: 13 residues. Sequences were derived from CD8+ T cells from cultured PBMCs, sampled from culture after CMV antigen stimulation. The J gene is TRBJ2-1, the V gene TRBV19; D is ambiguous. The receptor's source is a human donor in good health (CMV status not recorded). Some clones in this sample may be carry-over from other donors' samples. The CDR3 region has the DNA TGTGCCAGTAGTATTCTTCTCTACAATGAGCAGTTCTTC. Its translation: CASSILLYNEQFF.